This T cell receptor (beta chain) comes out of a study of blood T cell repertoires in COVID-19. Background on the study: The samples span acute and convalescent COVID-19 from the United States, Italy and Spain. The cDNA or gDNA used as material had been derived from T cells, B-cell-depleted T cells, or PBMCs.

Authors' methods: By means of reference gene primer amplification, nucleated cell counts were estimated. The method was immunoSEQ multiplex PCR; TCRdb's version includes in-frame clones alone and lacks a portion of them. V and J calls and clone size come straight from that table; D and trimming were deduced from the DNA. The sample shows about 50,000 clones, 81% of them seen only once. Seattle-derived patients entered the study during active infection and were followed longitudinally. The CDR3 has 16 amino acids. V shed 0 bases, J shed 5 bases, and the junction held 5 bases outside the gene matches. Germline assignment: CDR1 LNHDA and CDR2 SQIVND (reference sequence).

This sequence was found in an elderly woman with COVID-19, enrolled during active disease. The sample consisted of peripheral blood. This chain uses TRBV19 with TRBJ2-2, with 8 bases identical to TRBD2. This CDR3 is CASSIDGTRGTGELFF. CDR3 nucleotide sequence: TGTGCCAGTAGTATAGACGGGACTAGGGGAACCGGGGAGCTGTTTTTT.